The T cell receptor beta chain described here comes from a study of blood T cell repertoires in COVID-19. Method: immunoSEQ multiplex PCR; TCRdb's copy keeps in-frame clones and lacks some. The sample has approximately 290,000 clones; 70% to 90% are singletons. The CDR3 has 15 amino acids. Germline CDR1 is SGHTS and CDR2 is YDEGEE. After removal of 0 bases from V and 6 bases from J, the junction contained 2 bases not matched to a gene. The source material was peripheral blood. This sequence originates from a human donor with COVID-19, enrolled during active disease. The donor label of this sample is uncertain. The chain employs TRBV5-8 and TRBJ1-4; TRBD1 aligns across 10 bases. The DNA for the CDR3 is TGTGCCAGCAGCTTGGCGGGGACAGGGGATGAAAAACTGTTTTTT. Encoded protein: CASSLAGTGDEKLFF.